This T cell receptor (beta chain) was sequenced during a study of blood T cell repertoires in COVID-19. As for the study in general: COVID-19 samples collected from the United States, Italy and Spain covered acute and convalescent phases. PBMCs, B-cell-depleted T cells, or T cells were the source of the cDNA or gDNA that made up the material.

Germline CDR1 and CDR2: SGHNT and YYREEE (reference sequence). The V and J ends lost 4 bases and 7 bases, in that order; junction bases with no gene match: 9. This CDR3 contains 16 residues. Per the original methods: The authors estimated nucleated cell counts from reference gene primer amplification. Clones were sequenced by immunoSEQ multiplex PCR, and TCRdb holds only the in-frame ones, with some missing. D and trimming were read from the DNA, whereas the V and J calls and clone size are those reported in that table. This table holds about 98,000 clones, roughly 81% found once. The sample taken for sequencing was peripheral blood. This TCR came from a middle-aged man with active or convalescent COVID-19. V and J are TRBV5-4 and TRBJ2-1, with 12 bases identical to TRBD2. The CDR3 region has the DNA TGTGCCAGCAGCGCGGGACTAGCGGGTTCCTTTAATGAGCAGTTCTTC. As protein: CASSAGLAGSFNEQFF.